Sequencing of this T cell receptor beta chain was carried out in a study of post-analysis software for immune sequencing data. Study details: Included courses were relapsing-remitting and secondary progressive multiple sclerosis; progressive-relapsing multiple sclerosis was also included. Overall study results and limits: People with multiple sclerosis had a significantly lower normalized Chao1 diversity than controls did. Patients had higher frequencies than controls of about 5 TRBV segments, including TRBV5-6, TRBV5-1 and TRBV20-1.

The germline V gene encodes CDR1 MNHEY and CDR2 SVGAGI. With 8 bases removed from V and 2 bases from J, the gap between germline ends came to 9 bases. The CDR3 is made up of 12 amino acids. Researchers reported that TCR beta cDNA libraries carried unique molecular identifiers. Input of about 0.95 to 11 million T cells yielded roughly 0.5 million cDNA molecules. TCRdb re-analysed the PCR reads in MiXCR, keeping a single row per CDR3 protein. The sample has roughly 730,000 distinct CDR3 sequences, roughly 29% seen once. Worth noting for this clonotype: Its cognate antigen is unknown.

This clonotype was obtained from a girl aged 5-17 years with multiple sclerosis. The specimen sequenced was blood. The J gene is TRBJ1-2, the V gene TRBV6-5; D ambiguous. CDR3 in amino acids: CASVDTNYGYTF. The CDR3 DNA sequence: TGTGCCAGCGTTGACACCAACTATGGCTACACCTTC.